The 19 T cell receptor beta chains presented below share a single source sample, sequenced in a study of OX40 agonist ivuxolimab in advanced cancers. Only in-frame clones appear in the TCRdb table, and some are missing; sequencing was by immunoSEQ multiplex PCR. The repertoire holds tens of thousands of clones, 70% to 90% seen once, with 39% in the top ten. Sequenced material: CD4+ or CD8+ T cells sorted from blood, taken in a trial of the OX40 agonist ivuxolimab. All receptors derive from an adult with an advanced solid tumor such as melanoma, head and neck, liver or kidney cancer.

V gene TRBV7-2 combines with J gene TRBJ1-1; perhaps TRBD1 as D (5 bases). The CDR3 covers 15 residues. V dropped 5 bases and J dropped 1 base, with 14 bases sitting between them. Germline V gene data show CDR1 as SGHTA and CDR2 as FQGNSA. The CDR3, as DNA: TGTGCCAGCAGCCCTTTAGCGGGGACGAACACTGAAGCTTTCTTT. Protein product: CASSPLAGTNTEAFF.

The gene calls are TRBV5-1 and TRBJ2-3, with 7 nucleotides matching TRBD1. J was trimmed by 2 bases and V by 0 bases; bases with no gene match: 6. The CDR3 is 16 residues long. CDR1 and CDR2 from the germline V gene are SGHRS and YFSETQ. The CDR3 DNA is TGCGCCAGCAGCTTGGGGCAGGGGGTTACCACAGATACGCAGTATTTT. Translated, it gives CASSLGQGVTTDTQYF.

This chain joins TRBV30 and TRBJ2-1; 8 bases map to TRBD2. This CDR3 region has 14 residues. CDR1 and CDR2 (germline): GTSNPN, SVGIG (reference sequence). Trimming removed 1 base from V and 9 bases from J; junction bases left unmatched: 8. CDR3 sequence (DNA): TGTGCCTGGAGTGAGAGCGGGGGCGTAATTGAGCAGTTCTTC. Residues: CAWSESGGVIEQFF.

This clone was observed once. The chain links TRBV18 to TRBJ2-1; 8 nucleotides agree with TRBD1. Germline trimming cut 3 bases from V and 1 base from J; bases unmatched to any gene: 2. CDR1 and CDR2 (germline): KGHSH, LQKENI. CDR3 size: 15 residues. Here the CDR3 reads CASSPQGASYNEQFF. The CDR3 DNA reads TGTGCCAGCTCACCTCAGGGGGCGTCCTACAATGAGCAGTTCTTC.

J is TRBJ1-5 and V is TRBV10-1, with TRBD1 matching 11 bases. Germline CDR1 reads WNHNN; CDR2 reads SYGVQD (reference sequence). V lost 7 bases, J lost 0 bases, and 8 bases stayed unmatched. The CDR3 sequence is 17 residues long. The chain's CDR3 is CASTGTGGSYSNQPQHF. For the CDR3, the DNA is TGCGCCAGCACCGGGACAGGGGGATCTTATAGCAATCAGCCCCAGCATTTT.

The CDR3: CASTQPGQGSGGYTF. In DNA form, the CDR3 reads TGTGCCAGCACCCAACCGGGACAGGGATCTGGAGGCTACACCTTC. V and J are TRBV5-7 and TRBJ1-2; 9 nucleotides agree with TRBD1. TRBV5-7 is noted as an ORF with a role that remains uncertain. J was trimmed by 8 bases and V by 6 bases; bases with no gene match: 14. CDR3 length equals 15 residues.

The genes are TRBV6-5 and TRBJ1-5; 7 bases map to TRBD1. This CDR3 region has 14 residues. V dropped 6 bases and J dropped 7; count of bases not matched to a gene: 9. The germline gives CDR1 MNHEY, CDR2 SVGAGI. For the CDR3, the DNA is TGTGCCAGCAGCGCCGACAGGGCGGGACAGCCCCAGCATTTT. Residues: CASSADRAGQPQHF.

The chain joins TRBV13 to TRBJ2-2; D may be TRBD1 or TRBD2 (5 bases each). Germline CDR1 PRHDT, CDR2 FYEKMQ (reference sequence). The CDR3 length is 15 residues. V dropped 5 bases and J dropped 0 bases, with 10 bases sitting between them. The CDR3, as DNA: TGTGCCAGCAGCACCGGGACCCCGAACACCGGGGAGCTGTTTTTT. Translated: CASSTGTPNTGELFF.

The chain employs TRBV18 and TRBJ1-1; 7 bases align to TRBD1. CDR3 length equals 15 residues. Germline lookup yields CDR1 KGHSH and CDR2 LQKENI. The junction had 6 bases not matched to a gene; V was cut back by 1 base and J by 4 bases. The CDR3 region has the DNA TGTGCCAGCTCACCACGGGAGGGGACAGCCACTGAAGCTTTCTTT. This codes for CASSPREGTATEAFF.

The chain uses TRBV23-1 and TRBJ2-2; no clear D gene. TRBV23-1 is reported as an ORF; its role is uncertain. V was clipped by 4 bases and J by 5 bases, with 11 bases between them. The CDR3 totals 14 residues. The CDR3 region is CASSRRVTTGELFF. As DNA, the CDR3 is TGCGCCAGCAGTCGAAGGGTTACGACCGGGGAGCTGTTTTTT.

This clone was seen a handful of times. J is TRBJ2-2 and V is TRBV12-5, with unresolved D. V lost 0 bases and J 6 bases, leaving 5 bases between the germline ends. The germline gives CDR1 LGHNT, CDR2 FRNRAP. This CDR3 comprises 13 residues. This CDR3 reads CASGLVWAGELFF. The CDR3 nucleotides read TGTGCTAGTGGTTTGGTTTGGGCCGGGGAGCTGTTTTTT.

This clone occurred once. This chain connects TRBV2 to TRBJ1-1; TRBD1 matches at 8 bases. The CDR3 is 11 amino acids. Germline V gene sequence: CDR1 SNHLY, CDR2 FYNNEI. Trimming cost V 6 bases and J 10 bases; bases outside gene matches: 4. In nucleotides, the CDR3 is TGTGCCAGCAGGGGACAGGATGTAGCTTTCTTT. Amino acid sequence: CASRGQDVAFF.

The V call is TRBV13, the J call TRBJ1-2; D ambiguous. In germline, CDR1 is PRHDT, CDR2 FYEKMQ (reference sequence). The length of the CDR3 is 13 residues. Trimming shortened V by 6 bases and J by 2 bases, and 10 bases separated the two germline ends. DNA for the CDR3: TGTGCCAGCAGTGTTAGCGGGAACTATGGCTACACCTTC. Protein product: CASSVSGNYGYTF.

In its sample, this clone was seen once. V usage is TRBV10-3 and J usage is TRBJ2-5, with TRBD1 matching over 10 bases. There are 17 residues in the CDR3. The germline CDR1 and CDR2 sequences are ENHRY and SYGVKD. V lost 2 bases and J lost 5; bases outside the gene matches: 11. CDR3 DNA sequence: TGTGCCATCAGTGAGAGGTTGGAGACAGGGGGCCTGGAGACCCAGTACTTC. Its translation is CAISERLETGGLETQYF.

A single count supports this clone. The V call is TRBV6-1, the J call TRBJ1-1; D unresolved. The CDR3 is 12 residues long. Trimming cost V 10 bases and J 2 bases, with 11 bases left between them. Germline V gene sequence: CDR1 MNHNS, CDR2 SASEGT. The CDR3 DNA reads TGTGCCACCTCTCCCCGAAACACTGAAGCTTTCTTT. It translates to CATSPRNTEAFF.

This chain connects TRBV27 to TRBJ1-1; no definite D call. V gave up 6 bases and J gave up 1 base, with 12 bases separating them. The CDR3 length is 14 residues. Germline CDR1 is MNHEY and CDR2 is SMNVEV (reference sequence). CDR3 sequence: CASSSPLRNTEAFF. In DNA, the CDR3 is TGTGCCAGCAGCTCCCCACTTAGGAACACTGAAGCTTTCTTT.

This clone was recorded once. V gene TRBV6-6 combines with J gene TRBJ1-4; D not resolved. Per germline, CDR1 MNHNY and CDR2 SVGAGI (reference sequence). The CDR3 is 13 amino acids. Trimming pared 8 bases from V and 7 bases from J, leaving 14 bases between. As DNA, the CDR3 is TGTGCCAGCCGACAAGGGCCTGGTGAAAAACTGTTTTTT. It yields the protein CASRQGPGEKLFF.

In its sample, this clone was seen once. The genes are TRBV7-9 and TRBJ2-7; no firm D call. The CDR3 has 14 residues. Trimming took off 1 base at V and 2 bases at J, with 9 bases between the two ends. The germline V gene has CDR1 SEHNR and CDR2 FQNEAQ (reference sequence). The DNA of the CDR3 is TGTGCCAGCAGCTTAGAGGTAGGCCCCTACGAGCAGTACTTC. It codes for CASSLEVGPYEQYF. The full variable domain, its missing parts supplied by reference TRBV7-9 and TRBJ2-7, is DTGVSQNPRHKITKRGQNVTFRCDPISEHNRLYWYRQTLGQGPEFLTYFQNEAQLEKSRLLSDRFSAERPKGSFSTLEIQRTEQGDSAMYLCASSLEVGPYEQYFGPGTRLTVT.

The chain recombines TRBV9 with TRBJ2-3, with 7 bases that match TRBD2. With V trimmed by 3 bases and J by 5 bases, 12 bases remained unmatched. The length of the CDR3 is 16 residues. Germline V gene sequence: CDR1 SGDLS, CDR2 YYNGEE. Here the CDR3 reads CASSDKVAGAVDTQYF. In DNA, the CDR3 is TGTGCCAGCAGCGATAAAGTGGCGGGAGCAGTAGATACGCAGTATTTT.